This entry lists 27 T cell receptor beta chains sequenced from one sample in a study of T cells in Graves' hyperthyroidism and ophthalmopathy. Authors of the study amplified TCR beta CDR3 regions from RNA transcripts. HTBI primers drove first-round RT-PCR of the TCR CDR3. TCRdb reprocessed the multiplex PCR reads via MiXCR and lists one record per CDR3 protein. The repertoire holds some 350,000 distinct CDR3 sequences, with roughly an eighth as singletons. The specimen sequenced was blood. These receptors were collected from a woman aged 40 to 50 with Graves' ophthalmopathy.

This clonotype came up once. A read error may account for a junction end that differs from germline. The chain employs TRBV5-1 and TRBJ2-7; either TRBD1 or TRBD2 may supply D (5 bases each). The CDR3 contains 14 residues. CDR1 and CDR2 (germline): SGHRS, YFSETQ. CDR3 sequence reads: CASSLGDPVHEQYF. The CDR3 DNA sequence: TGCGCCAGCAGTTTGGGGGACCCTGTCCACGAGCAGTACTTC.

This clonotype was recorded many times. The genes are TRBV5-6 and TRBJ2-3; 7 bases agree with TRBD2. CDR1 and CDR2 from the germline V gene are SGHDT and YYEEEE. V shed 4 bases, J shed 2 bases, and the junction held 22 bases outside the gene matches. CDR3 length: 20 residues. The CDR3 here is CASSDVGQVTSVFHTDTQYF. Here the CDR3 DNA reads TGTGCCAGCAGCGACGTTGGGCAGGTCACTAGCGTTTTCCACACAGATACGCAGTATTTT.

This clonotype was recorded at least ten times. The chain links TRBV19 to TRBJ2-2; D possibly uses TRBD1 or TRBD2 (6 bases each). This CDR3 comprises 16 residues. Trimming pared 5 bases from V and 3 bases from J, leaving 16 bases between. Germline V lookup: CDR1 LNHDA, CDR2 SQIVND (reference sequence). CDR3 sequence (DNA): TGTGCCAGTAGTCCTCGTGGGGGGCCGGACACCGGGGAGCTGTTTTTT. Translated, it gives CASSPRGGPDTGELFF.

This clonotype was observed many times. A junction boundary mismatches the germline segment, possibly from a read error. The J gene is TRBJ2-5, the V gene TRBV5-6; D remains ambiguous. The CDR3 runs to 12 residues. Germline V CDR1 and CDR2: SGHDT, YYEEEE. The CDR3 sequence is CASTLSGETQYF. The CDR3 nucleotides are TGTGCCAGCACCTTGTCGGGTGAGACCCAGTACTTC.

This clonotype occurred a few times. At one boundary the junction diverges from the germline segment, which might be a read error. This chain connects TRBV20-1 to TRBJ1-2; TRBD1 might be the D (5 bases). This CDR3 is 14 amino acids long. Germline V gene lookup returns CDR1 DFQATT and CDR2 SNEGSKA (reference sequence). CDR3 amino acids: CSARADRHNYGYTF. CDR3 nucleotides: TGCAGTGCCAGAGCCGACAGACACAACTATGGCTACACCTTC.

This clonotype has a count of ten or more. A read error may account for a junction end that differs from germline. The chain combines TRBV29-1 with TRBJ2-3, with D maybe TRBD1 (6 bases). Germline V gives CDR1 SQVTM, CDR2 ANQGSEA. CDR3 length: 14 amino acids. CDR3 DNA: TGCAGCGTGGCCCCGGACAGAAGAGCAGATCCGCAGTATTTT. Protein sequence: CSVAPDRRADPQYF.

This clonotype was counted ten times or more. The genes are TRBV20-1 and TRBJ2-5, with a possible D match to TRBD1 (5 bases). V shed 0 bases and J shed 5 bases, with 13 bases lying between them. Germline lookup yields CDR1 DFQATT and CDR2 SNEGSKA (reference sequence). The length of the CDR3 is 14 residues. CDR3 sequence reads: CSARDAGWVETQYF. The CDR3 bases are TGCAGTGCTAGAGACGCAGGGTGGGTTGAGACCCAGTACTTC.

This clonotype has a handful of counts. The rearrangement links TRBV7-8 to TRBJ1-1; D ambiguous. Trimming stripped 5 bases from V and 3 bases from J, with 16 bases between. CDR1 is SGHVS, CDR2 FQNEAQ, per germline. The CDR3 has 15 residues. Here the CDR3 DNA reads TGTGCCAGCAGCCTCAAAAACGTTTTCGACACTGAAGCTTTCTTT. The encoded protein is CASSLKNVFDTEAFF.

V gene TRBV5-1 combines with J gene TRBJ2-7, with TRBD2 matching 9 bases. The CDR3 runs to 14 residues. J gave up 6 bases and V 0 bases, and 4 bases lay outside the gene matches. CDR1 and CDR2 (germline): SGHRS, YFSETQ. Written as DNA, the CDR3 is TGCGCCAGCAGCTTGGAGGGACTAGCTGGCGAGCAGTACTTC. This codes for CASSLEGLAGEQYF.

In its sample, this clonotype was seen a few times. The V gene is TRBV2, the J gene TRBJ1-4, with a possible D match to TRBD1 (6 bases). CDR1 is SNHLY and CDR2 is FYNNEI in the germline V gene. The CDR3 totals 14 residues. The CDR3 region is CGGAWGGPNEKLFF. The CDR3 nucleotides read TGTGGAGGGGCCTGGGGGGGCCCTAATGAAAAACTGTTTTTT.

This clonotype was seen ten or more times. CDR3 protein: CASSLVSGRFVYGYTF. As DNA, the CDR3 is TGTGCCAGCAGCTTAGTATCCGGACGGTTTGTATATGGCTACACCTTC. This chain uses TRBV7-2 with TRBJ1-2, with D uncertain. Trimming left V 1 base short and J 5 bases short, with 17 bases between. This CDR3 is 16 amino acids long. Germline values: CDR1 SGHTA, CDR2 FQGNSA. Supplemented by reference TRBV7-2 and TRBJ1-2, the full variable domain reads GAGVSQSPSNKVTEKGKDVELRCDPISGHTALYWYRQSLGQGLEFLIYFQGNSAPDKSGLPSDRFSAERTGGSVSTLTIQRTQQEDSAVYLCASSLVSGRFVYGYTFGSGTRLTVV.

This chain links TRBV6-1 with TRBJ2-7, with a possible D match to TRBD1 (5 bases). The germline V gene encodes CDR1 MNHNS and CDR2 SASEGT. V lost 7 bases to trimming and J lost 4 bases, with 17 bases between them. The CDR3 consists of 14 residues. The CDR3, as DNA: TGTGCCAGCAAAATGACAGTTCGAGTGTACGAGCAGTACTTC. It specifies CASKMTVRVYEQYF.

This clonotype came up many times. Being one base from a much bigger clone, this may be a read error. The chain has TRBV11-2 and TRBJ2-3; D call uncertain. V dropped 0 bases and J dropped 5 bases, with 3 bases sitting between them. Germline V gene lookup returns CDR1 SGHAT and CDR2 FQNNGV. This CDR3 has 12 residues. CDR3 sequence: CASSLDRDTQYF. CDR3 coding DNA: TGTGCCAGCAGCTTAGATCGAGATACGCAGTATTTT.

This clonotype occurred many times. This sequence joins TRBV6-2 or TRBV6-3 and TRBJ2-5; TRBD1 is a possible D gene (5 bases). The CDR3 has 14 residues. V lost 7 bases to trimming and J lost 5 bases, with 17 bases between them. Germline lookup yields CDR1 MNHEY and CDR2 SVGEGT. The CDR3 nucleotides read TGTGCCAGCACTACCGTCCGGGCAGGGGAGACCCAGTACTTC. Translating gives CASTTVRAGETQYF.

At least ten counts were recorded for this clonotype. This chain links TRBV19 with TRBJ1-2, with unresolved D. Trimming took off 3 bases at V and 5 bases at J, with 16 bases between the two ends. Germline V gene sequence: CDR1 LNHDA, CDR2 SQIVND (reference sequence). The length of the CDR3 is 15 residues. The CDR3 reads CASSIPRNWQYGYTF. The CDR3 DNA reads TGTGCCAGTAGTATCCCCCGGAATTGGCAGTATGGCTACACCTTC.

This clonotype was seen at least ten times. CDR3 nucleotide sequence: TGTGCCAGCAGTTACGGAGTCAGGTCTAACTATGGCTACACCTTC. Translation: CASSYGVRSNYGYTF. This rearrangement joins TRBV6-5 to TRBJ1-2; no firm D call. CDR3 length equals 15 residues. Trimming took off 2 bases at V and 0 bases at J, with 10 bases between the two ends. CDR1 is MNHEY, CDR2 SVGAGI, per germline.

The chain joins TRBV7-2 to TRBJ2-5; D tentatively fits TRBD1 or TRBD2 (5 bases each). Germline CDR1 SGHTA, CDR2 FQGNSA. V lost 5 bases and J lost 2, with 15 bases in between. This CDR3 region has 15 residues. As DNA, the CDR3 is TGTGCCAGCAGCCGGGGTGGGGGAACACAAGAGACCCAGTACTTC. Translation: CASSRGGGTQETQYF.

The sample holds many counts of this clonotype. The V and J genes are TRBV28 and TRBJ2-3; tentative D call: TRBD1 (6 bases). This CDR3 spans 13 amino acids. V lost 5 bases and J lost 3, with 9 bases in between. From germline, CDR1 is MDHEN and CDR2 SYDVKM. The CDR3 nucleotides are TGTGCCAGCAGTACTAGGGGGACAGATACGCAGTATTTT. Protein: CASSTRGTDTQYF.

The chain employs TRBV7-9 and TRBJ2-2; 9 positions match TRBD2. CDR1 is SEHNR and CDR2 is FQNEAQ in the germline V gene (reference sequence). The J segment lost 1 base and the V segment lost 7 bases, leaving 13 bases of the junction unmatched. The CDR3 is made up of 18 amino acids. The CDR3 DNA reads as TGTGCCAGCAAACCCTGGGGAGCGGGGGGCCGGAACACCGGGGAGCTGTTTTTT. It translates to CASKPWGAGGRNTGELFF.

Here the CDR3 reads CASSLGPAYGYTF. In DNA, the CDR3 is TGTGCCAGCAGCTTAGGTCCAGCTTATGGCTACACCTTC. V gene TRBV7-2 combines with J gene TRBJ1-2; D is uncertain. The ends were cut back, 1 base at V and 5 bases at J, with 8 bases in the middle. The CDR3 is 13 residues long. Per germline, CDR1 SGHTA and CDR2 FQGNSA.

This clonotype showed up many times. This sequence joins TRBV27 and TRBJ1-2; 9 bases fit TRBD1. CDR1 MNHEY and CDR2 SMNVEV come from the germline V gene (reference sequence). V shed 4 bases and J 3 bases; nucleotides not matched to a gene: 3. This CDR3 contains 14 residues. The CDR3 nucleotides are TGTGCCAGCAGTTCGACAGGGGGTCACTATGGCTACACCTTC. It specifies CASSSTGGHYGYTF.

As to this clonotype: Just one base apart from a much larger clone, this may be a read error. The chain uses TRBV7-2 and TRBJ2-1; TRBD2 agrees at 11 bases. Germline CDR1 SGHTA, CDR2 FQGNSA. The CDR3 extends over 20 amino acids. The CDR3 DNA sequence: TGTGCCAGCAGCTCCTCTTCGGGTAGCGGGGGGGCAAGCTCCTACGATGAGCAGTTCTTC. This codes for CASSSSSGSGGASSYDEQFF.

This clonotype was counted ten times or more. The rearrangement joins TRBV12-3 or TRBV12-4 to TRBJ1-1; D might be TRBD1 (5 bases). V lost 2 bases to trimming and J lost 1 base, with 11 bases between them. The CDR3 spans 15 residues. In nucleotides, the CDR3 is TGTGCCAGCAGTTTAACGGGACCGAAGAACACTGAAGCTTTCTTT. Amino acids: CASSLTGPKNTEAFF.

This clonotype was counted many times. This chain uses TRBV5-1 with TRBJ1-2; maybe TRBD1 (5 bases). Germline V gene sequence: CDR1 SGHRS, CDR2 YFSETQ. CDR3 size: 16 residues. Trimming took 0 bases from V and 3 from J, leaving 15 bases between them. The CDR3 region has the DNA TGCGCCAGCAGCTTGGGGGACTCCATTTCATACTATGGCTACACCTTC. Residues: CASSLGDSISYYGYTF.

In its sample, this clonotype was seen a few times. A much more abundant neighbour one base away suggests this may be a read error. The chain has TRBV28 and TRBJ2-7; TRBD2 aligns across 11 bases. The CDR3 loop spans 15 amino acids. Germline V lookup: CDR1 MDHEN, CDR2 SYDVKM. CDR3 region: CASRSPGLAVYELYF. DNA of the CDR3: TGTGCCAGCAGGAGTCCGGGACTAGCGGTCTACGAGCTGTACTTC.

This clonotype came up once. The chain recombines TRBV19 with TRBJ2-3; 7 bases fit TRBD1. The V gene end was trimmed by 7 bases and the J gene end by 3 bases; junction bases not matched to a gene: 10. This CDR3 contains 15 residues. Germline values: CDR1 LNHDA, CDR2 SQIVND (reference sequence). CDR3 DNA: TGTGCCAGTAAACCCCGGGGCAGGGGGACAGATACGCAGTATTTT. Translating gives CASKPRGRGTDTQYF.

This clonotype appeared many times. This rearrangement joins TRBV2 to TRBJ1-2; D call uncertain. Trimming stripped 2 bases from V and 1 base from J, with 11 bases between. Germline CDR1 SNHLY, CDR2 FYNNEI. This CDR3 contains 15 residues. CDR3 sequence reads: CASSELGRVNYGYTF. The CDR3 DNA sequence: TGTGCCAGCAGTGAACTCGGACGGGTTAACTATGGCTACACCTTC.